These T cell receptor beta chains were read from a single sample in a study of CD8 T cells in ankylosing spondylitis. TCRdb re-called the 5' RACE reads through MiXCR, storing one row per CDR3 protein. Of 250,000 or so distinct CDR3 sequences in the sample, 8% to 11% were seen once. The sequencing sample was made of blood, either unsorted or a sorted T cell fraction (not recorded which). The receptor source for this set is a male donor with ankylosing spondylitis or in good health (not recorded which). Both conserved end residues are part of each CDR3. The order of the fields is J gene, V gene, clone size, CDR3 length, D gene, CDR3 protein. The D gene is left open where the match is weak. Clone size is shown for a subset of rows, as once, few, many or a class of expanded clone.

>TRBJ1-1|TRBV30|many|11|TRBD1
CAWRGQGKAFF
>TRBJ2-2|TRBV7-2|many|15|NA
CASSWDVSNTGELFF
>TRBJ1-6|TRBV7-9|NA|16|NA
CASSLSRGSTHSPLHF
>TRBJ1-2|TRBV20-1|many|13|NA
CSARGGTAYGYTF
>TRBJ2-1|TRBV5-1|many|15|TRBD2
CASSLDGTTYNEQFF
>TRBJ2-7|TRBV5-1|many|13|NA
CASSKGGSYEQYF
>TRBJ2-1|TRBV15|many|12|NA
CATSRLKGEQFF
>TRBJ2-5|TRBV20-1|few|15|NA
CSARRPNGPPETQYF
>TRBJ2-3|TRBV20-1|once|15|TRBD2
CSARAVAGAPDTQYF
>TRBJ1-5|TRBV20-1|many|13|TRBD1
CSAGQGFDQPQHF
>TRBJ2-7|TRBV6-6|many|13|TRBD2
CASTSAGGNEQYF
>TRBJ2-1|TRBV4-1|many|14|NA
CASSQEVQGNEQFF
>TRBJ2-7|TRBV7-9|many|16|NA
CASSLSISRSGDEQYF
>TRBJ2-7|TRBV5-1|many|14|NA
CASSGKQGNYEQYF
>TRBJ2-1|TRBV12-3/TRBV12-4|many|14|NA
CASSLTFLNNEQFF
>TRBJ2-1|TRBV5-1|many|15|NA
CASSFQGPSYNEQFF
>TRBJ2-7|TRBV5-1|few|17|TRBD2
CASSARLAGGPLYEQYF
>TRBJ2-5|TRBV12-3/TRBV12-4|many|14|TRBD2
CASSTSGRQETQYF
>TRBJ2-5|TRBV20-1|many|14|TRBD2
CSATLAGVQETQYF
>TRBJ2-7|TRBV7-8|NA|14|TRBD1
CASSFGQGAREQYF
>TRBJ2-7|TRBV3-1|NA|14|NA
CASGVTQGSYEQYF
>TRBJ2-7|TRBV30|few|15|NA
CAWEDTFRSSYEQYF
>TRBJ2-1|TRBV6-5|many|18|NA
CASSYRGDRLAPYNEQFF
>TRBJ2-5|TRBV20-1|many|12|NA
CSVNLGLETQYF
>TRBJ2-2|TRBV4-2|NA|16|TRBD2
CASSQEGTRSTGELFF
>TRBJ2-3|TRBV28|many|17|NA
CASRTPLGGSSTDTQYF
>TRBJ2-7|TRBV20-1|many|16|NA
CSASGLRDLLSYEQYF
>TRBJ2-2|TRBV12-3/TRBV12-4|many|11|NA
CASRYTGELFF
>TRBJ2-1|TRBV20-1|many|15|NA
CSAVNRDFTYNEQFF
>TRBJ1-1|TRBV20-1|NA|10|NA
CSARLGEAFF
>TRBJ1-2|TRBV12-3/TRBV12-4|many|13|NA
CASSPGSRNGYTF
>TRBJ1-1|TRBV7-9|many|16|NA
CAPRGRLVILVTEAFF
>TRBJ1-5|TRBV6-5|NA|13|NA
CASSFGLNQPQHF
>TRBJ2-2|TRBV29-1|many|14|NA
CSVEAPGLGGELFF
>TRBJ1-5|TRBV20-1|many|16|NA
CSAQLGAVPSNQPQHF